This T cell receptor beta chain emerged from a study of blood T cell repertoires in COVID-19. The CDR3 consists of 13 residues. Trimming removed 8 bases at V and 6 bases at J, with 14 bases between. CDR1 is MNHEY, CDR2 SVGAGI, per germline. Only in-frame clones appear in the TCRdb table, and some are missing; sequencing was by immunoSEQ multiplex PCR. The repertoire holds tens of thousands of clones, with approximately 85% as singletons. This clone has a single count. What was sequenced was peripheral blood. This sequence originates from a human donor in a cohort sampled during active COVID-19. The J gene is TRBJ1-5, the V gene TRBV6-5; TRBD1 might be the D (5 bases). In nucleotides, the CDR3 is TGTGCCAGCGGGTTACAGGAAGGTCAGCCCCAGCATTTT. Protein: CASGLQEGQPQHF.